This entry lists 14 T cell receptor beta chains sequenced from one sample in a study of shared clonotypes between healthy human individuals. The protocol was immunoSEQ multiplex PCR, while the TCRdb copy is restricted to in-frame clones and leaves out a portion. The sample holds roughly 2.1 million clones, roughly 91% seen once. CD45RO negativity and positive selection for CCR7 defined naive CD8 cells, a population that excluded terminally differentiated effector memory CD45RA+ cells. The sample comprised naive CD8+ T cells from PBMCs. The receptors here all came from a man aged 18 to 35 in good health. Some clones in this sample may be carry-over from other donors' samples.

V is TRBV4-3 and J is TRBJ2-7; D possibly corresponds to TRBD2 (6 bases). Between the trimmed V and J ends, which lost 1 base and 5 bases, there was a span of 12 bases. The CDR3 runs 14 residues. Germline CDR1 is LGHNA and CDR2 is YSLEER. The CDR3 loop reads CASSQGRASDEQYF. The CDR3 DNA is TGCGCCAGCAGCCAAGGGAGGGCGAGCGACGAGCAGTACTTC.

The genes are TRBV5-5 and TRBJ1-3, with D possibly TRBD1 on 5 matching bases. This CDR3 is 16 amino acids long. The V end was cut by 3 bases, the J end by 4 bases, with 17 bases between. CDR1 is SGHKS and CDR2 is YYEKEE in the germline V gene (reference sequence). CDR3 region: CASSSDTGTGGNTIYF. The DNA for the CDR3 is TGTGCCAGCAGCTCAGATACCGGGACGGGAGGAAACACCATATATTTT. The complete variable domain, with remaining parts taken from reference TRBV5-5 and TRBJ1-3, reads DAGVTQSPTHLIKTRGQQVTLRCSPISGHKSVSWYQQVLGQGPQFIFQYYEKEERGRGNFPDRFSARQFPNYSSELNVNALLLGDSALYLCASSSDTGTGGNTIYFGEGSWLTVV.

This chain links TRBV29-1 with TRBJ2-7; 9 bases match TRBD1. J lost 5 bases, V lost 4 bases, and 12 bases had no gene match. The CDR3 contains 15 residues. Germline V gives CDR1 SQVTM, CDR2 ANQGSEA. The CDR3, as DNA: TGCAGCGTTGGTCTGACCGGGACAGGGTTAGACGAGCAGTACTTC. Translating gives CSVGLTGTGLDEQYF.

This clone was observed once. The genes are TRBV5-6 and TRBJ2-2; no reliable D call. CDR1 is SGHDT and CDR2 is YYEEEE in the germline V gene. The ends were cut back, 1 base at V and 1 base at J, with 5 bases in the middle. CDR3 length: 14 amino acids. The CDR3 reads CASSLTLNTGELFF. CDR3 nucleotides: TGTGCCAGCAGCTTGACCCTGAACACCGGGGAGCTGTTTTTT.

The CDR3 is CASTKLRPTAREGPETQYF. For the CDR3, the DNA is TGTGCCAGCACCAAGCTTCGCCCGACGGCGCGGGAGGGCCCGGAGACCCAGTACTTC. J is TRBJ2-5 and V is TRBV5-5; 9 nucleotides match TRBD2. V was clipped by 6 bases and J by 5 bases; unmatched bases: 23. This CDR3 spans 19 amino acids. Germline CDR1 and CDR2: SGHKS and YYEKEE (reference sequence).

About this clone: This sample also contains other DNA sequences that code for the same CDR3. The genes are TRBV27 and TRBJ2-7, with D unresolved. Trimming cost V 2 bases and J 2 bases, with 7 bases left between them. The CDR3 contains 13 residues. In germline, CDR1 is MNHEY, CDR2 SMNVEV (reference sequence). The CDR3 spells CASSLRAAYEQYF. As DNA, the CDR3 is TGTGCCAGCAGTTTAAGGGCAGCCTACGAGCAGTACTTC.

This clone has only one observation. The gene calls are TRBV19 and TRBJ2-1; 9 bases map to TRBD2. After removal of 5 bases from V and 3 bases from J, the junction contained 5 bases not matched to a gene. CDR1 is LNHDA and CDR2 is SQIVND in the germline V gene (reference sequence). This CDR3 region has 15 residues. CDR3 DNA sequence: TGTGCCAGTAGTGCCCTAGCGGGGAACTACAATGAGCAGTTCTTC. Protein product: CASSALAGNYNEQFF.

Worth noting for this clone: Other DNA sequences in this specimen translate into the identical CDR3. This chain links TRBV28 with TRBJ1-1; D unresolved. The CDR3 totals 12 residues. Germline assignment: CDR1 MDHEN and CDR2 SYDVKM. The V and J ends lost 6 bases and 0 bases respectively, with 5 bases between them. The CDR3 coding sequence is TGTGCCAGCAGCCCAATGAACACTGAAGCTTTCTTT. Translated, it gives CASSPMNTEAFF.

This clone was detected a few times. The V call is TRBV14, the J call TRBJ1-1; possibly TRBD1 for D (6 bases). The CDR3 length is 14 residues. Germline CDR1 is SGHDN and CDR2 is FVKESK. Trimming removed 5 bases at V and 4 bases at J, with 14 bases between. This chain's CDR3 is CASSVTGRVTEAFF. Here the CDR3 DNA reads TGTGCCAGCAGCGTTACAGGGAGAGTCACTGAAGCTTTCTTT.

The chain couples TRBV19 to TRBJ2-3; TRBD1 agrees at 7 bases. Germline-derived CDR1 and CDR2 are LNHDA and SQIVND (reference sequence). This CDR3 comprises 15 residues. V shed 0 bases and J 5 bases; nucleotides not matched to a gene: 5. The CDR3 loop reads CASSIDDSGGDTQYF. For the CDR3, the DNA is TGTGCCAGTAGTATAGATGATTCAGGGGGAGATACGCAGTATTTT.

With regard to this clone: Other DNA sequences within the sample encode an identical CDR3. The chain couples TRBV30 to TRBJ2-7; D is unresolved. V lost 2 bases to trimming and J lost 4 bases, with 6 bases between them. The CDR3 spans 11 residues. The V gene's germline CDR1 is GTSNPN and CDR2 SVGIG (reference sequence). The CDR3 nucleotides read TGTGCCTGGAGTCCCGGGTACGAGCAGTACTTC. It translates to CAWSPGYEQYF.

This clone was recorded only once. The chain has TRBV13 and TRBJ1-2; TRBD1 aligns across 8 bases. This CDR3 is built from 17 residues. Germline V gene data show CDR1 as PRHDT and CDR2 as FYEKMQ (reference sequence). V lost 5 bases to trimming and J lost 6 bases; unmatched junction nucleotides: 17. The CDR3 protein is CASSHTPLPDRGDGYTF. The CDR3 DNA sequence: TGTGCCAGCAGCCACACCCCTTTACCCGACAGGGGTGATGGCTACACCTTC.

The CDR3 DNA reads as TGCGCCAGCAGTGAGTTACGGACGGGGAGGGAAGGCTACACCTTC. Protein product: CASSELRTGREGYTF. J is TRBJ1-2 and V is TRBV10-2; D unresolved. V lost 1 base to trimming and J lost 8 bases, with 17 bases between them. The CDR3 runs to 15 residues. The germline CDR1 and CDR2 sequences are WSHSY and SAAADI.

This rearrangement joins TRBV5-4 to TRBJ2-1, with 10 bases fitting TRBD2. V gave up 0 bases and J gave up 6 bases; unmatched junction bases: 3. The CDR3 extends over 15 amino acids. Looked up from germline, CDR1 is SGHNT and CDR2 is YYREEE (reference sequence). The CDR3 region has the DNA TGTGCCAGCAGCTTGGTAGCGGGAGGCCTCAATGAGCAGTTCTTC. Its protein product is CASSLVAGGLNEQFF.